This TCR beta chain was obtained from a study of T cells in Graves' hyperthyroidism and ophthalmopathy (dated by TCRdb to the late 2010s). For the study in its entirety: Peripheral blood was sampled at the time of initial diagnosis, prior to any treatment. To identify distinguishing TCR V-J signatures, a discovery cohort of around 100 patients was used, comprising 43 with Graves' ophthalmopathy and around 60 with stable Graves' hyperthyroidism. Whether ophthalmopathy could be predicted prospectively was tested in an independent validation cohort made up of roughly 19 hyperthyroidism patients plus 17 patients who later progressed to ophthalmopathy. The approximately 100 discovery patients were randomly split 7:3 into training and test sets. Thyroid tissue and blood T-cell repertoires from about six Graves' hyperthyroidism patients were also compared in the study. Following sampling, methimazole starting at 30 mg daily was given to hyperthyroidism patients, and high-dose intravenous methylprednisolone was given to ophthalmopathy patients. The paper reports TCR Vbeta CDR3 sequencing of fewer than 150 peripheral blood samples: approximately 41 ophthalmopathy, under 80 hyperthyroidism and around 17 progressor patients. What the authors observed across the whole study: Most expanded thyroid clonotypes (frequency above 0.001) were also found in blood, which suggests that blood repertoires may mirror thyroid immune responses. No statistical method was used to set the sample size in advance, and investigators knew the group allocation. In validation, the model predicted progression to ophthalmopathy with 65% to 71% sensitivity and 72% to 75% specificity, a median of about 6 months before onset. In cross-validation, a model built on a 13 V-J signature told ophthalmopathy apart from stable hyperthyroidism with just under 90% sensitivity and approximately 84% specificity, and in testing the same model reached 80%/75%.

The CDR3 runs 13 residues from the cysteine to the phenylalanine. The retained sequence is limited to the CDR3, 39 bases, with the frame set at the first base. CDR1 and CDR2, looked up from the germline V gene, are ENHRY and SYGVKD. V is shortened by 0 bases, J by 8 bases, and the region joining them spans 10 bases. In this sample, this clonotype turned up many times. The antigen this receptor binds is unknown. No much larger clone is present one base from it, and per-base qualities are unavailable. Hyperthyroidism patients were newly diagnosed, with disease duration under 2 months, and aged 18 to 65 years. Any patient with an uncontrolled infection, another autoimmune disease, pregnancy or lactation was excluded. Diagnoses relied on clinical symptoms, serum thyroxine and TRAb, thyroid ultrasound and orbital computed tomography. For progressor patients, blood was drawn at the first diagnosis of hyperthyroidism, before any ophthalmopathy symptoms had appeared. PBMCs were isolated from more than 8 ml of fresh peripheral blood by Ficoll-Paque density gradient centrifugation. Patients classed as progressors first received a Graves' hyperthyroidism diagnosis and then went on to develop ophthalmopathy during follow-up. Total RNA was extracted using Trizol reagent, and RNA quality was assessed on an Agilent 2100 Bioanalyzer.

The TCR beta CDR3 regions were amplified from the RNA transcripts. The first round of RT-PCR for the TCR CDR3 was performed with the HTBI primer set and the Qiagen OneStep RT-PCR kit. A second multiplex PCR round built the libraries, followed by size selection and purification. Paired-end sequencing of the libraries was performed with 100 bp reads on an Illumina HiSeq2000. For the original study's pipeline: SOAPnuke was used to process the raw data, removing reads that contained adapters or uncalled bases, had a mean Phred below 15, or lacked an exact match to the constant primer or identifier. COPE v1.2.5 was used to merge the high-quality paired reads, and each unique nucleotide sequence was defined as a clonotype. MiTCR v1.1 was used to align clonotypes to the IMGT TRBV, TRBD and TRBJ reference segments. The analysis included only V-J combinations with a frequency above 0.0001, which together covered around 99% of the repertoires. The TCS score was defined as the ratio of F50 (clonal expansion) to E x V (chaos), calculated using BLOSUM62-based TCRdist between CDR3 peptides within each V-J. Welch's t-statistics and random forest reduced 500 to 550 V-J features to roughly 13, which were used in a naive Bayes classifier (R e1071). TCRdb reanalyzed the raw reads on its own, using fastp at Q25 for trimming and MiXCR for clone calling, and kept in-frame beta chains. Each CDR3 protein appears once, grouped with its most common genes and DNA. Clone size and V and J calls follow TCRdb, not the original study. This sample is represented by 280,000 or so distinct CDR3 sequences; roughly 15% of them were singletons. The ten most abundant clones make up under 35% of the sample.

The sequencing input was blood. The V and J genes are TRBV10-3 and TRBJ1-2; TRBD1 is perhaps the D gene, given 5 matching bases. The sequence was collected from a woman between 45 and 65 years old with Graves' hyperthyroidism that later progressed to Graves' ophthalmopathy. CDR3 region: CAISESGADGYTF. The DNA sequence is TGTGCCATCAGTGAGTCCGGGGCGGACGGCTACACCTTC.